This TCR beta chain is from a study of cytomegalovirus exposure and HLA in healthy donors. With regard to this clone: The target antigen is unknown.

Vbeta (60) and Jbeta (13) primers were used in the PCR. The table came from immunoSEQ multiplex PCR; TCRdb's copy has only in-frame clones and leaves some out. Seen here are about 82,000 clones, roughly four fifths observed once, and the top ten hold about an eighth. General study results and limits: Later analysis demonstrated an association between a missense DCLRE1C variant and TCR beta V- and J-gene trimming. According to the study, 150 to 200 TCR beta chains were cytomegalovirus-associated. The analysis excluded some indistinguishable V segments, including TRBV6-2 and TRBV6-3.

This CDR3 region has 15 residues. Germline CDR1 reads SGHNT; CDR2 reads YYREEE (reference sequence). V shed 4 bases and J 2 bases; nucleotides not matched to a gene: 4. Specimen: PBMCs. This clonotype originated in a human donor in good health. V and J are TRBV5-4 and TRBJ2-1, with 9 bases lining up with TRBD1. The CDR3, as DNA: TGTGCCAGCAGCGTCGGGACAGGGCCCTACAATGAGCAGTTCTTC. This sequence encodes CASSVGTGPYNEQFF.